These T cell receptor beta chains were read from a single sample in a study of blood T cell repertoires in COVID-19. Assay used: immunoSEQ multiplex PCR; TCRdb lists only in-frame clones, some missing. The table has 60,000 to 90,000 clones, less than 85% seen once; the top ten hold approximately 20%. Sequencing used peripheral blood. The receptors stem from a man in his 60s with acute or convalescent COVID-19. Both conserved end residues are part of each CDR3. D genes are given only for firm matches. Size is stated for part of the rows, as once, few or many counts, or as a class when the clone is expanded.

14	-	TRBJ2-5	TRBV12-2	-	CASRSGESEETQYF	TGTGCAAGTCGCTCTGGGGAGTCAGAGGAGACCCAGTACTTC
10	TRBD2	TRBJ2-7	TRBV12-3/TRBV12-4	once	CASGKTSQRF	TGTGCCAGCGGGAAGACTAGCCAGAGATTC
17	TRBD1	TRBJ2-3	TRBV5-6	few	CASSKMTGSARTDTQYF	TGTGCCAGCAGCAAAATGACAGGGTCCGCGAGGACAGATACGCAGTATTTT
16	-	TRBJ2-1	TRBV4-1	-	CASSQVDIISYNEQFF	TGCGCCAGCAGCCAAGTGGACATCATCTCCTACAATGAGCAGTTCTTC
16	-	TRBJ2-7	TRBV5-1	-	CASSLVGGEPPYEQYF	TGCGCCAGCAGCTTGGTAGGAGGGGAACCCCCCTACGAGCAGTACTTC
11	-	TRBJ2-7	TRBV5-4	-	CASSRGYEQYF	TGTGCCAGCAGCAGGGGCTACGAGCAGTACTTC
13	-	TRBJ2-3	TRBV6-5	-	CASSQSQLDTQYF	TGTGCCAGTAGCCAGAGCCAATTAGATACGCAGTATTTT
18	-	TRBJ1-5	TRBV6-1	-	CASSGKRGGTPLPQPQHF	TGTGCCAGCAGTGGCAAAAGGGGGGGGACCCCCCTACCCCAGCCCCAGCATTTT
14	TRBD1	TRBJ2-7	TRBV5-6	medium-sized	CASTETGGADEQYF	TGTGCCAGCACCGAGACAGGGGGCGCGGACGAGCAGTACTTC
15	-	TRBJ2-5	TRBV27	-	CASSPSIQGLRTQYF	TGTGCCAGCAGTCCGTCTATCCAGGGGTTAAGGACCCAGTACTTC
15	TRBD2	TRBJ2-5	TRBV6-5	-	CASSFPRTSEGTQYF	TGTGCCAGCAGTTTCCCAAGGACTAGCGAAGGGACCCAGTACTTC
15	-	TRBJ2-3	TRBV24-1	-	CATSDYKADTDTQYF	TGTGCCACCAGTGATTATAAAGCGGATACAGATACGCAGTATTTT
12	-	TRBJ1-1	TRBV28	-	CASSRGRTEAFF	TGTGCCAGCAGTCGGGGGAGAACTGAAGCTTTCTTT
16	TRBD1	TRBJ2-5	TRBV19	-	CASSIRQGVLQETQYF	TGTGCCAGTAGTATCCGACAGGGGGTACTCCAAGAGACCCAGTACTTC
14	TRBD2	TRBJ2-5	TRBV6-6	-	CASSLAGGQETQYF	TGTGCCAGCAGTTTAGCGGGGGGTCAAGAGACCCAGTACTTC
14	-	TRBJ2-1	TRBV10-3	-	CAISELGLNNEQFF	TGTGCCATCAGTGAGCTGGGGCTGAACAATGAGCAGTTCTTC
15	-	TRBJ2-5	TRBV3-1/TRBV3-2	-	CASSPPQGGAETQYF	TGTGCCAGCAGCCCCCCCCAGGGGGGAGCAGAGACCCAGTACTTC
15	-	TRBJ2-5	TRBV15	once	CATSSRRYFQETQYF	TGTGCCACCAGCAGCAGGCGATACTTCCAAGAGACCCAGTACTTC
15	-	TRBJ2-3	TRBV5-1	-	CASSPGGGLTDTQYF	TGCGCCAGCAGCCCGGGTGGGGGCCTCACAGATACGCAGTATTTT
14	TRBD2	TRBJ2-1	TRBV6-5	-	CASSFRGGHNEQFF	TGTGCCAGCAGTTTCCGGGGGGGGCACAATGAGCAGTTCTTC
14	-	TRBJ2-3	TRBV7-2	-	CASSLPGIGRPQYF	TGTGCCAGCAGCCTTCCGGGAATCGGAAGGCCGCAGTATTTT
16	TRBD2	TRBJ2-5	TRBV6-6	once	CATQTGGAGGQETQYF	TGTGCCACACAAACGGGGGGAGCGGGGGGCCAAGAGACCCAGTACTTC
15	TRBD1	TRBJ1-5	TRBV2	many	CASTRNRGNDQPQHF	TGTGCCAGCACTCGAAACAGGGGGAATGATCAGCCCCAGCATTTT
14	-	TRBJ1-4	TRBV14	-	CASRAQGTNEKLFF	TGTGCCAGCAGGGCCCAGGGAACTAATGAAAAACTGTTTTTT
13	-	TRBJ2-7	TRBV2	-	CASSEGVGPQGPF	TGTGCCAGCAGTGAAGGAGTGGGGCCCCAGGGCCCTTTC
16	TRBD2	TRBJ2-5	TRBV18	few	CASSPFGTSGIETQYF	TGTGCCAGCTCACCGTTCGGGACTAGCGGGATAGAGACCCAGTACTTC
14	-	TRBJ1-3	TRBV2	-	CASREDIPGNTIYF	TGTGCCAGCAGAGAGGACATCCCAGGAAACACCATATATTTT
13	TRBD1	TRBJ1-2	TRBV7-8	-	CASSLSPQGVYTF	TGTGCCAGCAGCTTATCCCCCCAGGGGGTGTACACCTTC
13	-	TRBJ1-5	TRBV5-4	-	CASSRDNNQPQHF	TGTGCCAGCAGCCGGGACAACAATCAGCCCCAGCATTTT
15	-	TRBJ2-5	TRBV24-1	-	CATSQTAGSMETQYF	TGTGCCACCAGTCAAACCGCGGGGTCTATGGAGACCCAGTACTTC
15	TRBD2	TRBJ2-7	TRBV11-2	-	CASSLTGTTDYEQYF	TGTGCCAGCAGCCTAACCGGGACTACAGACTACGAGCAGTACTTC
17	TRBD1	TRBJ1-1	TRBV5-1	-	CASGPGQGAVLNTEAFF	TGCGCCAGCGGACCCGGACAGGGGGCTGTCTTAAACACTGAAGCTTTCTTT
14	TRBD1	TRBJ1-1	TRBV27	-	CASSLLDRGTEAFF	TGTGCCAGCAGTTTGCTGGACAGGGGGACTGAAGCTTTCTTT
14	TRBD1	TRBJ1-6	TRBV6-4	medium-sized	CASSDSTGGSPLHF	TGTGCCAGCAGTGACTCGACAGGGGGCTCACCCCTCCACTTT
16	TRBD1	TRBJ1-1	TRBV6-5	-	CASSYPGQGMNTEAFF	TGTGCCAGCAGTTACCCCGGACAGGGGATGAACACTGAAGCTTTCTTT
15	TRBD2	TRBJ2-3	TRBV5-4	-	CASSLESGRATTQYF	TGTGCCAGCAGCTTGGAATCTGGGAGGGCGACTACGCAGTATTTT
14	TRBD2	TRBJ2-3	TRBV5-1	-	CASSPGTSQDTQYF	TGCGCCAGCAGCCCTGGGACTAGCCAAGATACGCAGTATTTT
15	-	TRBJ2-7	TRBV28	-	CASSAGGSVPYEQYF	TGTGCCAGCAGTGCCGGGGGATCGGTCCCCTACGAGCAGTACTTC
14	-	TRBJ2-2	TRBV2	-	CASTEGPNTGELFF	TGTGCCAGCACTGAGGGGCCCAACACCGGGGAGCTGTTTTTT
19	TRBD1	TRBJ1-5	TRBV4-2	-	CASSQAGTSQGGEGQPQHF	TGTGCCAGCAGCCAAGCCGGCACTTCTCAAGGGGGCGAGGGTCAGCCCCAGCATTTT
14	TRBD2	TRBJ2-7	TRBV5-4	-	CASSFSSGDYEQYF	TGTGCCAGCAGCTTTTCTAGCGGAGATTACGAGCAGTACTTC
17	TRBD1	TRBJ2-2	TRBV7-2	-	CASSPNVPGQGTGELFF	TGTGCCAGCAGCCCTAATGTACCGGGACAGGGGACCGGGGAGCTGTTTTTT
14	-	TRBJ1-2	TRBV7-9	-	CASSLRERDNGYTF	TGTGCCAGCAGCTTAAGGGAGCGGGACAATGGCTACACCTTC
14	TRBD1	TRBJ1-3	TRBV10-3	once	CATGPGQFSNTIYF	TGTGCCACAGGGCCGGGACAGTTCTCAAACACCATATATTTT
16	-	TRBJ2-6	TRBV4-1	few	CASSRGEGAGANVLTF	TGCGCCAGCAGCCGAGGTGAGGGAGCTGGGGCCAACGTCCTGACTTTC
12	-	TRBJ1-3	TRBV15	-	CATSQDGYTIYF	TGTGCCACCAGCCAAGACGGGTACACCATATATTTT
14	-	TRBJ1-1	TRBV6-6	-	CASSYSLSYTEAFF	TGTGCCAGCAGTTACTCTTTGTCCTACACTGAAGCTTTCTTT
15	-	TRBJ2-3	TRBV24-1	-	CATSVSGTLTDTQYF	TGTGCCACCAGTGTTTCAGGAACCCTCACAGATACGCAGTATTTT
13	-	TRBJ1-2	TRBV3-1/TRBV3-2	-	CASSQEHTGGYTF	TGTGCCAGCAGCCAAGAACATACGGGTGGCTACACCTTC
14	-	TRBJ1-5	TRBV5-1	many	CASSFMSGDEPQHF	TGCGCCAGCAGCTTCATGTCAGGGGATGAGCCCCAGCATTTT
13	-	TRBJ1-1	TRBV6-6	many	CASRGGGDTEAFF	TGTGCCAGCAGGGGCGGGGGCGACACTGAAGCTTTCTTT
16	TRBD2	TRBJ2-1	TRBV7-3	-	CASSNTPGLAGGEQFF	TGTGCCAGCAGCAACACCCCGGGACTAGCGGGCGGAGAGCAGTTCTTC
15	-	TRBJ2-2	TRBV2	medium-sized	CAVRTGTSNTGELFF	TGTGCCGTTCGAACCGGGACTTCGAACACCGGGGAGCTGTTTTTT
15	TRBD2	TRBJ2-5	TRBV3-1/TRBV3-2	-	CASSPYGLAGETQYF	TGTGCCAGCAGCCCCTACGGACTAGCGGGTGAGACCCAGTACTTC
14	-	TRBJ2-6	TRBV6-4	-	CASSDSQGANVLTF	TGTGCCAGCAGTGACTCACAGGGGGCCAACGTCCTGACTTTC